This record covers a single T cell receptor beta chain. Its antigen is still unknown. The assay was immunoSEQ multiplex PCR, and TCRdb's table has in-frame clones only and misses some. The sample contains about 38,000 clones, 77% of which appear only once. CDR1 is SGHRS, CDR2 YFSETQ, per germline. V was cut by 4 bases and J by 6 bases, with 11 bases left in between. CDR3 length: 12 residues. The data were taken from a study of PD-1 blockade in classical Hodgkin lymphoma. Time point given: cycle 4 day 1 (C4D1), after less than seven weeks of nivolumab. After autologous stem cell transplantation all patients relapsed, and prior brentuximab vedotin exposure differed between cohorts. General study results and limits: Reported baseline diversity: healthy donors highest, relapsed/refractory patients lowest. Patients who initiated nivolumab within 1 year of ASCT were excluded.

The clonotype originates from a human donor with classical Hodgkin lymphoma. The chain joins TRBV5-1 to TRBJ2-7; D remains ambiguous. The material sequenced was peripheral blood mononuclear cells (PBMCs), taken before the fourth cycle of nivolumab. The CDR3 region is CASSKNIGEQYF. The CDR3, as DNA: TGCGCCAGCAGCAAGAACATAGGCGAGCAGTACTTC. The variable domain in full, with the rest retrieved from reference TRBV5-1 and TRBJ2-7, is KAGVTQTPRYLIKTRGQQVTLSCSPISGHRSVSWYQQTPGQGLQFLFEYFSETQRNKGNFPGRFSGRQFSNSRSEMNVSTLELGDSALYLCASSKNIGEQYFGPGTRLTVT.